The present TCR beta chain was sequenced within a study of blood T cell repertoires in COVID-19. Whole-study context: Sites across the United States, Italy and Spain contributed samples from acute and convalescent COVID-19.

The V segment lost 5 bases and the J segment 6 bases; nucleotides outside the gene matches: 10. The V gene's germline CDR1 is SNHLY and CDR2 FYNNEI. This CDR3 spans 15 amino acids. Some clones are missing from TCRdb's copy, which holds only in-frame ones; the method was immunoSEQ multiplex PCR. The sample carries approximately 120,000 clones, roughly 83% recorded once. The chain has TRBV2 and TRBJ2-7; 10 bases line up with TRBD2. The TCR comes from a woman between 55 and 75 years old with acute or convalescent COVID-19. Sequenced: peripheral blood. In DNA, the CDR3 is TGTGCCAGCAGTTTAGGACTAGCGGCGTATAGCGAGCAGTACTTC. As protein: CASSLGLAAYSEQYF. Together with reference TRBV2 and TRBJ2-7, the CDR3 gives the full variable domain: EPEVTQTPSHQVTQMGQEVILRCVPISNHLYFYWYRQILGQKVEFLVSFYNNEISEKSEIFDDQFSVERPDGSNFTLKIRSTKLEDSAMYFCASSLGLAAYSEQYFGPGTRLTVT.